This TCR beta chain came from a study of blood T cell repertoires in COVID-19. TCRdb's table, derived via immunoSEQ multiplex PCR, lists solely in-frame clones and lacks some. The sample has 190,000 or so clones, 70% to 85% seen once. CDR3 length equals 13 residues. Trimming at V came to 4 bases and at J to 8 bases, leaving 4 bases not matched to a gene. CDR1 is LGHNA, CDR2 YSLEER, per germline. This TCR was recovered from a woman older than 75 with acute or convalescent COVID-19. The material sequenced was peripheral blood. The chain employs TRBV4-3 and TRBJ2-1; TRBD2 aligns across 8 bases. In DNA form, the CDR3 reads TGCGCCAGCAGCCGCCAAGCGGGGGATGAGCAGTTCTTC. It encodes CASSRQAGDEQFF.